These 18 T cell receptor beta chains originate from one sample sequenced in a study of PD-1 blockade in classical Hodgkin lymphoma. Sequenced by immunoSEQ multiplex PCR; TCRdb stores in-frame clones only, minus some. The profile shows tens of thousands of clones, 90% of them singletons. Noted time point: cycle 4 day 1 (C4D1), after more than five weeks of nivolumab. Every patient relapsed after autologous stem cell transplantation, and brentuximab vedotin exposure varied. The source material was peripheral blood mononuclear cells (PBMCs), sampled before the fourth cycle of nivolumab. The receptor set was obtained from a human donor with classical Hodgkin lymphoma.

This sequence joins TRBV5-3 and TRBJ1-5, with 7 bases matching TRBD1. TRBV5-3 is noted as an ORF with a role that remains uncertain. V dropped 0 bases and J dropped 7; count of bases not matched to a gene: 4. This CDR3 has 14 residues. CDR3 loop: CARSLGQGRQPQHF. The CDR3 region has the DNA TGTGCCAGAAGCTTGGGACAGGGACGCCAGCCCCAGCATTTT.

The V and J genes are TRBV7-8 and TRBJ1-5, with D perhaps matching TRBD1 (6 bases). The germline gives CDR1 SGHVS, CDR2 FQNEAQ. The CDR3 loop spans 15 amino acids. Trimming shortened V by 5 bases and J by 6 bases, and 17 bases separated the two germline ends. CDR3 nucleotide sequence: TGTGCCAGCAGCCCGAGGCGGACAGAGTCTCAGCCCCAGCATTTT. This translates into CASSPRRTESQPQHF. Complete variable domain (other parts from reference TRBV7-8 and TRBJ1-5): GAGVSQSPRYKVAKRGQDVALRCDPISGHVSLFWYQQALGQGPEFLTYFQNEAQLDKSGLPSDRFFAERPEGSVSTLKIQRTQQEDSAVYLCASSPRRTESQPQHFGDGTRLSIL.

This chain links TRBV5-8 with TRBJ1-4, with 9 bases identical to TRBD1. Looked up from germline, CDR1 is SGHTS and CDR2 is YDEGEE. CDR3 length equals 17 residues. J was trimmed by 0 bases and V by 4 bases; bases with no gene match: 7. CDR3: CASSPRDRAATNEKLFF. CDR3 nucleotides: TGTGCCAGCAGCCCCCGGGACAGGGCGGCAACTAATGAAAAACTGTTTTTT.

The V gene is TRBV10-3, the J gene TRBJ1-1; D remains unclear. Germline V CDR1 and CDR2: ENHRY, SYGVKD. This CDR3 spans 13 amino acids. V was shortened by 2 bases and J by 4 bases, with 8 bases between the two germline ends. CDR3 nucleotides: TGTGCCATCAGTGAGACCCGGGGCACTGAAGCTTTCTTT. Encoded protein: CAISETRGTEAFF.

This clone is labeled as medium-sized (0.01 to 0.1%). V gene TRBV20-1 combines with J gene TRBJ1-2; D is ambiguous. Germline CDR1 DFQATT, CDR2 SNEGSKA (reference sequence). This CDR3 comprises 11 residues. V lost 5 bases to trimming and J lost 8 bases, with 12 bases between them. CDR3: CSAGERAGYTF. The CDR3 coding sequence is TGCAGTGCTGGTGAAAGGGCCGGCTACACCTTC.

The rearrangement links TRBV30 to TRBJ1-2, with 11 bases lining up with TRBD1. V was clipped by 0 bases and J by 8 bases; unmatched bases: 11. This CDR3 is 16 amino acids long. Germline loops: CDR1 GTSNPN, CDR2 SVGIG (reference sequence). The CDR3 is CAWSVREGQGARGYTF. The CDR3 DNA reads as TGTGCCTGGAGTGTACGAGAAGGACAGGGGGCTCGAGGCTACACCTTC.

The table lists this clone with a few counts. This chain uses TRBV28 with TRBJ1-1; D is unclear. This CDR3 is 12 amino acids long. V lost 2 bases to trimming and J lost 3 bases, with 4 bases between them. Per germline, CDR1 MDHEN and CDR2 SYDVKM. CDR3 loop: CASSLEDTEAFF. CDR3 DNA sequence: TGTGCCAGCAGTTTAGAGGACACTGAAGCTTTCTTT.

V and J are TRBV9 and TRBJ2-3, with TRBD1 identical over 8 bases. Germline loops: CDR1 SGDLS, CDR2 YYNGEE. With V trimmed by 0 bases and J by 4 bases, 7 bases remained unmatched. The CDR3 loop spans 16 amino acids. Written as DNA, the CDR3 is TGTGCCAGCAGCGTAGGGGCAGGGGGCAGGGCAGATACGCAGTATTTT. It specifies CASSVGAGGRADTQYF.

V and J are TRBV6-5 and TRBJ2-1; 13 positions match TRBD2. V gave up 1 base and J gave up 7 bases; unmatched junction bases: 4. Germline V gene lookup returns CDR1 MNHEY and CDR2 SVGAGI. CDR3 size: 16 residues. The CDR3 nucleotides are TGTGCCAGCAGTTACTTACTAGCGGGGGGGAAGAATGAGCAGTTCTTC. This gives the protein CASSYLLAGGKNEQFF.

V gene TRBV19 combines with J gene TRBJ2-7; tentative D call: TRBD1 (5 bases). The germline V and J ends were trimmed by 2 bases and 4 bases, with 18 bases remaining between them. The CDR3 loop spans 16 amino acids. The germline V gene has CDR1 LNHDA and CDR2 SQIVND (reference sequence). CDR3 sequence (DNA): TGTGCCAGTAGTATACCCCAACCTCGACAGTCATACGAGCAGTACTTC. Encoded protein: CASSIPQPRQSYEQYF. Full variable domain (rest looked up from reference TRBV19 and TRBJ2-7): DGGITQSPKYLFRKEGQNVTLSCEQNLNHDAMYWYRQDPGQGLRLIYYSQIVNDFQKGDIAEGYSVSREKKESFPLTVTSAQKNPTAFYLCASSIPQPRQSYEQYFGPGTRLTVT.

The rearrangement links TRBV6-4 to TRBJ1-3; D not resolved. The V end lost 0 bases, the J end lost 4 bases, and 13 bases lay between the germline ends. Germline loops: CDR1 MRHNA, CDR2 SNTAGT. This CDR3 has 16 residues. The CDR3 region has the DNA TGTGCCAGCAGTGACTCGACATGGAAGGCGGGAAACACCATATATTTT. This codes for CASSDSTWKAGNTIYF.

The gene calls are TRBV6-4 and TRBJ2-1; D is possibly TRBD2 (6 bases). CDR3 length: 15 amino acids. Germline values: CDR1 MRHNA, CDR2 SNTAGT. Trimming took off 4 bases at V and 0 bases at J, with 10 bases between the two ends. This CDR3 reads CASSAVGGSYNEQFF. The CDR3 DNA reads TGTGCCAGCAGTGCCGTCGGGGGCTCCTACAATGAGCAGTTCTTC.

This chain uses TRBV29-1 with TRBJ2-5; tentatively, D is TRBD1 or TRBD2 (6 bases each). The CDR3 spans 16 residues. The V end lost 0 bases, the J end lost 2 bases, and 16 bases lay between the germline ends. Per the germline V gene, CDR1 is SQVTM and CDR2 is ANQGSEA. DNA for the CDR3: TGCAGCGTTGAAGATGGGGCACGGGGGCCGCAAGAGACCCAGTACTTC. This encodes CSVEDGARGPQETQYF.

The V call is TRBV6-6, the J call TRBJ1-2; D is possibly TRBD1 (5 bases). This CDR3 spans 15 amino acids. Germline values: CDR1 MNHNY, CDR2 SVGAGI (reference sequence). Trimming took 4 bases from V and 4 from J, leaving 16 bases between them. CDR3 sequence reads: CASSSPGSGTYGYTF. The CDR3 coding sequence is TGTGCCAGCAGTTCTCCGGGATCCGGGACCTATGGCTACACCTTC.

J is TRBJ1-1 and V is TRBV10-3; D gene uncertain. The V gene lost 0 bases and the J gene lost 2 bases, with 10 bases spanning the gap. From germline, CDR1 is ENHRY and CDR2 SYGVKD. This CDR3 has 15 residues. CDR3 protein: CAISESREDNTEAFF. As DNA, the CDR3 is TGTGCCATCAGTGAGTCGAGGGAGGACAACACTGAAGCTTTCTTT.

The rearrangement uses TRBV5-1 and TRBJ1-6; D gene ambiguous. Trimming stripped 0 bases from V and 8 bases from J, with 6 bases between. CDR1 is SGHRS, CDR2 YFSETQ, per germline. The CDR3 runs to 13 residues. The CDR3, as DNA: TGCGCCAGCAGCTTGGAATGGGATTCACCCCTCCACTTT. Translating it yields CASSLEWDSPLHF.

The genes are TRBV2 and TRBJ2-7, with 11 positions matching TRBD2. The V and J ends lost 6 bases and 3 bases, in that order; junction bases with no gene match: 4. Looked up from germline, CDR1 is SNHLY and CDR2 is FYNNEI. The CDR3 length is 14 residues. CDR3 bases: TGTGCCAGCAGGGGACTAGCGGAATACTACGAGCAGTACTTC. It specifies CASRGLAEYYEQYF. The full variable domain, with the rest looked up from reference TRBV2 and TRBJ2-7, is EPEVTQTPSHQVTQMGQEVILRCVPISNHLYFYWYRQILGQKVEFLVSFYNNEISEKSEIFDDQFSVERPDGSNFTLKIRSTKLEDSAMYFCASRGLAEYYEQYFGPGTRLTVT.

V is TRBV7-6 and J is TRBJ1-1; unclear D gene. Per the germline V gene, CDR1 is SGHVS and CDR2 is FNYEAQ. Trimming removed 1 base at V and 1 base at J, with 7 bases between. The CDR3 runs to 14 residues. CDR3 protein: CASSLGIWNTEAFF. CDR3 bases: TGTGCCAGCAGCTTAGGGATCTGGAACACTGAAGCTTTCTTT.